The source of this TCR beta chain is a study of T cells in Graves' hyperthyroidism and ophthalmopathy. Study-level background: Peripheral blood sampling occurred at initial diagnosis, before any treatment. Study observations and caveats: The blood repertoire included most of the expanded thyroid clonotypes above 0.001. Ophthalmopathy, which appeared later, was predicted by the model a median 6.5 months before onset.

Those with hyperthyroidism were 18 to 65 years old, newly diagnosed, and ill for under 2 months. The CDR3 sequence is 16 residues long. V dropped 8 bases and J dropped 7 bases, with 26 bases sitting between them. The germline CDR1 and CDR2 sequences are MNHEY and SMNVEV (reference sequence). Using RNA transcripts as the source, TCR beta CDR3 regions were amplified. The HTBI primer set was used in a first-round RT-PCR of the TCR CDR3. TCRdb analysed the multiplex PCR reads with MiXCR anew, one entry per CDR3 protein. Counted here are under 350,000 distinct CDR3 sequences, 18% occurring once; the ten biggest clones make up approximately 49%. Notes on this clonotype: The antigen remains unidentified.

The clonotype comes from a woman between 45 and 60 years old with Graves' hyperthyroidism. The J gene is TRBJ2-5, the V gene TRBV27, with D possibly matching TRBD2 (6 bases). Sequenced sample: blood. The CDR3 nucleotides are TGTGCCAGCCGGAACACGGGGCGAGAGACCGGGGGGACCCAGTACTTC. It yields the protein CASRNTGRETGGTQYF.